This T cell receptor beta chain was found in a study of blood T cell repertoires in COVID-19. Trimming stripped 2 bases from V and 1 base from J, with 9 bases between. CDR3 size: 14 residues. Per germline, CDR1 SGHAT and CDR2 FQNNGV. Method: immunoSEQ multiplex PCR; TCRdb's copy keeps in-frame clones and lacks some. The sample lists some 220,000 clones, around 90% occurring once. The genes are TRBV11-2 and TRBJ2-7; D may be TRBD1 (5 bases). The source is a woman aged 25 to 39 who had recovered from COVID-19. The sequenced sample consisted of PBMCs or T cells enriched from blood (not recorded which). The CDR3 nucleotides are TGTGCCAGCAGCTTATCAGGGAATTCCTACGAGCAGTACTTC. This gives the protein CASSLSGNSYEQYF.